This T cell receptor (beta chain) emerged from a study of regulatory T cells in long-lasting Graves disease. Study results and caveats: Analyses excluded thyroid tissue, covering peripheral blood alone.

This CDR3 comprises 15 residues. J lost 0 bases, V lost 6 bases, and 8 bases had no gene match. CDR1 SGHTA and CDR2 FQGNSA come from the germline V gene. The TCR beta library used iRepertoire HTBI primers with Arm-PCR amplification of CDR3. TCRdb independently ran MiXCR on the multiplex PCR reads; one entry per CDR3 protein. The sample consists of approximately 350,000 distinct CDR3 sequences, 12% of them appearing once. The time point: newly diagnosed GD, antithyroid drugs for less than 3 months. RNA extracted from PBMCs served as the sequencing template. Graves' disease diagnosis followed American Thyroid Association guidelines. As to this clonotype: Its matching antigen is unknown.

These data were also reused for a study on T cells in Graves' hyperthyroidism and ophthalmopathy. From that paper: Hyperthyroidism had been newly diagnosed in patients aged 18 to 65, and its duration was under 2 months. Patients having uncontrolled infection, another autoimmune disease, pregnancy or lactation were not included.

This receptor was identified in a woman aged 18-29 years with Graves disease. Here the sequenced sample was peripheral blood mononuclear cells (PBMCs), taken at new diagnosis, from a patient treated with antithyroid drugs. This chain uses TRBV7-2 with TRBJ2-7, with TRBD2 matching 7 bases. In DNA, the CDR3 is TGTGCCAGCAGTCTCCTAGCGGTTAGCTCCTACGAGCAGTACTTC. Translation gives CASSLLAVSSYEQYF.